This record covers a single T cell receptor beta chain. No antigen is known for it. This sample was taken from a study of T cells in Graves' hyperthyroidism and ophthalmopathy. Notes on the study in general: Ophthalmopathy was told apart from stable hyperthyroidism by a 13 V-J model. Most thyroid clonotypes with frequency above 0.001 were detected in blood.

RNA transcripts served as the template for amplifying TCR beta CDR3 regions. The study used the HTBI primer set for a first-round RT-PCR of the TCR CDR3. TCRdb used MiXCR to reprocess the multiplex PCR reads, holding one entry per CDR3 protein. Of fewer than 800,000 distinct CDR3 sequences listed, roughly 17% are singletons. Over 9 ml of fresh peripheral blood supplied the PBMCs. The ends were cut back, 5 bases at V and 5 bases at J, with 18 bases in the middle. This CDR3 has 14 amino acids. Germline loops: CDR1 SQVTM, CDR2 ANQGSEA. V usage is TRBV29-1 and J usage is TRBJ2-5, with D possibly called TRBD1 or TRBD2 (5 bases each). Sequences were obtained from blood. The TCR comes from a man between 18 and 29 years old with Graves' hyperthyroidism. CDR3 sequence (DNA): TGCAGCGTTACTCGGGACGGGCCCCCGGAGACCCAGTACTTC. This encodes CSVTRDGPPETQYF.